The 5 T cell receptor beta chains reported below all come from one sample, sequenced in a study of tumor-infiltrating lymphocytes in primary liver carcinoma (dated by TCRdb to about 2017). Sequenced on an Illumina HiSeq 2500. Starting from roughly 500 ng total RNA, TCRbeta-specific cDNA was produced by reverse transcription with a constant-region primer and ProtoScript II reverse transcriptase. TCRbeta libraries were built with three nested multiplex PCR rounds, a slightly modified ARM-PCR procedure. The first two PCR rounds used multiplex TRBV1-TRBV30 forward primers with a Cbeta reverse primer, each for roughly 10 cycles. The raw public reads went through TCRdb reprocessing: fastp at Q25, MiXCR clone calling, in-frame beta chains kept. One record per CDR3 amino acid sequence lists the most common genes and DNA. The sample data list roughly 330,000 distinct CDR3 sequences, and 65% of these were observed just once. About 6.1% of the sample is taken by the ten largest.

Blood RNA was extracted from unsorted whole blood using TRIzol reagent, and germline DNA was obtained with the DNeasy Blood & Tissue kit. Sample: peripheral blood. These receptors all come from a man between 35 and 55 years old with primary liver carcinoma and hepatitis B virus infection.

V is TRBV6-5 and J is TRBJ2-7, with TRBD1 identical over 9 bases. The junction had 6 bases not matched to a gene; V was cut back by 6 bases and J by 0 bases. Germline-derived CDR1 and CDR2 are MNHEY and SVGAGI. The CDR3 is 15 amino acids. The CDR3, as DNA: TGTGCCAGCAGCAGATCGGGACAGGGCTCCTACGAGCAGTACTTC. Translated, it gives CASSRSGQGSYEQYF.

On this clonotype itself: At one end the junction does not follow the germline gene, possibly because of a read error. The gene calls are TRBV4-1 and TRBJ2-3; no reliable D call. The germline V gene encodes CDR1 MGHRA and CDR2 YSYEKL. This CDR3 spans 15 amino acids. The CDR3, as DNA: TGCGTCAGCAGCCAATACTCCGACCGCACAGCTACGCAGTATTTT. This encodes CVSSQYSDRTATQYF.

V usage is TRBV5-1 and J usage is TRBJ2-3; 15 nucleotides line up with TRBD2. The CDR3 contains 16 residues. The germline gives CDR1 SGHRS, CDR2 YFSETQ. The junction had 3 bases not matched to a gene; V was cut back by 4 bases and J by 3 bases. The CDR3 region has the DNA TGCGCCAGCAGCATAGGGACTAGCGGGAGGACAGATACGCAGTATTTT. Its translation is CASSIGTSGRTDTQYF.

Points on this clonotype: An end of the junction does not agree with germline; a read error may underlie this. V usage is TRBV11-2 and J usage is TRBJ2-5; tentatively, D is TRBD1 (6 bases). The germline V gene encodes CDR1 SGHAT and CDR2 FQNNGV. The CDR3 sequence is 12 residues long. CDR3 sequence reads: CTSRLEGVTQYF. DNA of the CDR3: TGTACCAGCAGGCTTGAGGGGGTGACCCAGTACTTC.

The chain is built from TRBV30 and TRBJ2-7; the match to TRBD1 covers 8 bases. The J segment lost 6 bases and the V segment lost 2 bases, leaving 3 bases of the junction unmatched. CDR3 size: 12 residues. The germline CDR1 and CDR2 sequences are GTSNPN and SVGIG (reference sequence). This CDR3 reads CAWSQGALEQYF. CDR3 bases: TGTGCCTGGAGTCAGGGGGCCCTCGAGCAGTACTTC.